The 7 T cell receptor beta chains listed next were all sequenced from one sample in a study of T cells in localized non-small cell lung cancer. Clones were sequenced by immunoSEQ multiplex PCR, and TCRdb holds only the in-frame ones, with some missing. Of about 2,700 clones in the sample, about 20% were seen once. Here the sequenced sample was normal lung tissue next to the tumor, taken before any cancer treatment. Receptor source: a woman aged 40-75 years with stage I lung adenocarcinoma.

This clone is termed medium-sized. The chain combines TRBV6-8 with TRBJ1-2; the match to TRBD1 covers 8 bases. Germline-derived CDR1 and CDR2 are MNHGY and SAAAGT. This CDR3 is 15 amino acids long. J gave up 7 bases and V 6 bases, and 13 bases lay outside the gene matches. The CDR3 loop reads CASRKDSTGAFGYTF. The CDR3 DNA follows: TGTGCCAGCAGGAAGGATTCGACAGGGGCCTTTGGCTACACCTTC.

The chain recombines TRBV6-8 with TRBJ1-4; no reliable D call. CDR1 and CDR2 from the germline V gene are MNHGY and SAAAGT. Trimming took off 6 bases at V and 0 bases at J, with 8 bases between the two ends. The CDR3 runs 14 residues. In DNA, the CDR3 is TGTGCCAGCAGATCAGCTGCAACTAATGAAAAACTGTTTTTT. It codes for CASRSAATNEKLFF.

This clone has only a few counts. The chain uses TRBV9 and TRBJ2-1; perhaps TRBD1 as D (6 bases). Trimming cost V 3 bases and J 3 bases, with 13 bases left between them. The CDR3 totals 15 residues. The germline gives CDR1 SGDLS, CDR2 YYNGEE. The CDR3 reads CASSGEQGDYNEQFF. The DNA for the CDR3 is TGTGCCAGCAGCGGAGAACAGGGAGACTACAATGAGCAGTTCTTC.

The chain links TRBV1 to TRBJ2-3; the D call in the table, TRBD2, was not verified against the DNA. TRBV1 is labeled a pseudogene. The CDR3 has 16 amino acids. The CDR3 DNA sequence: TGCGCCAGCAGTCGGACTAGCGGGGGGGCTGAAGATACGCAGTATTTT. It is translated as CASSRTSGGAEDTQYF.

The CDR3 loop is CASSPREGETQYF. The CDR3 nucleotides are TGTGCCAGCTCACCACGCGAGGGGGAGACCCAGTACTTC. The rearrangement uses TRBV18 and TRBJ2-5, with D perhaps being TRBD1 or TRBD2 (5 bases each). The length of the CDR3 is 13 residues. Germline CDR1 KGHSH, CDR2 LQKENI. V lost 1 base and J lost 5, with 8 bases in between.

The sample holds a few counts of this clone. This chain connects TRBV6-7 to TRBJ1-6; 7 nucleotides match TRBD1. TRBV6-7 is an open reading frame whose function is uncertain. CDR3 size: 15 residues. V gave up 5 bases and J gave up 6 bases; unmatched junction bases: 7. CDR3 DNA sequence: TGTGCCAGCAGTAATACAGGGGCCCTTAATTCACCCCTCCACTTT. It translates to CASSNTGALNSPLHF.

This chain connects TRBV18 to TRBJ2-1; 12 nucleotides agree with TRBD2. Germline V gene data show CDR1 as KGHSH and CDR2 as LQKENI. CDR3 size: 19 residues. Germline trimming cut 0 bases from V and 4 bases from J; bases unmatched to any gene: 10. CDR3 in amino acids: CASSPPTGLAGSRYNEQFF. DNA for the CDR3: TGTGCCAGCTCACCACCTACTGGACTAGCGGGATCACGGTACAATGAGCAGTTCTTC.